The next 5 T cell receptor beta chains were all read from a single sample in a study of OX40 agonist ivuxolimab in advanced cancers. Measured with immunoSEQ multiplex PCR; TCRdb has only the in-frame clones, and not every one. Among tens of thousands of clones listed, 85% to 90% were seen once. The sequenced sample was CD4+ or CD8+ T cells sorted from blood, obtained in a trial of the OX40 agonist ivuxolimab. Receptors were obtained from an adult with an advanced solid tumor such as melanoma, head and neck, liver or kidney cancer.

This chain connects TRBV9 to TRBJ2-1, with D perhaps matching TRBD2 (5 bases). CDR3 length: 15 amino acids. Germline V CDR1 and CDR2: SGDLS, YYNGEE. The germline V and J ends were trimmed by 0 bases and 1 base, with 8 bases remaining between them. The CDR3 DNA reads TGTGCCAGCAGCGTAGTTGGCGGGTCCTACAATGAGCAGTTCTTC. As protein: CASSVVGGSYNEQFF.

The chain is built from TRBV21-1 and TRBJ1-2; the table's D gene call, TRBD1, was not cross checked with the DNA. TRBV21-1 is shown as a pseudogene. CDR3 length: 18 amino acids. The CDR3 DNA reads TGTGCCAGCAGCAAAGCAAGTTTGACAGGACGTCTCGGCTATGGCTACACCTTC. Translation: CASSKASLTGRLGYGYTF.

The chain recombines TRBV27 with TRBJ2-4; no firm D call. Germline CDR1 MNHEY, CDR2 SMNVEV (reference sequence). The CDR3 covers 14 residues. V lost 0 bases to trimming and J lost 7 bases, with 10 bases between them. CDR3 in amino acids: CASSLSAAPNIQYF. CDR3 nucleotides: TGTGCCAGCAGTTTATCGGCGGCCCCCAACATTCAGTACTTC.

The V and J genes are TRBV25-1 and TRBJ1-1; D is unclear. Germline CDR1 reads MGHDK; CDR2 reads SYGVNS. The V end was cut by 5 bases, the J end by 4 bases, with 17 bases between. CDR3 size: 15 residues. The CDR3 spells CASSPTTQVITEAFF. The CDR3 nucleotides are TGTGCCAGCAGTCCTACTACGCAGGTAATCACTGAAGCTTTCTTT.

The rearrangement joins TRBV6-9 to TRBJ1-1; TRBD1 is a possible D gene (5 bases). V lost 5 bases, J lost 2 bases, and 9 bases lay in between. CDR1 is MNHGY, CDR2 SVAAGI, per germline. The CDR3 runs to 13 residues. In DNA, the CDR3 is TGTGCCAGCAGTAGGGACCCCAACACTGAAGCTTTCTTT. The encoded protein is CASSRDPNTEAFF.